This T cell receptor (beta chain) came from a study of CD8+ T cells in alopecia areata. Study-level background: Tofacitinib lasted 6 to 18 months, then 6 months off drug. Findings of the study overall: Scalp sample data also include resident alphabeta T cells from normal skin. Mice showed TCR sharing more clearly than patients did, possibly owing to HLA. Greater clonality was observed in lesional scalp samples, especially alopecia totalis/universalis, versus normal scalp.

Documented treatment: oral pan-JAK inhibitor, 5-10 mg twice daily. V was pared by 6 bases and J by 9 bases, with 23 bases between. The CDR3 length is 14 residues. CDR1 is SQVTM and CDR2 is ANQGSEA in the germline V gene. In regard to this clone: As yet, its antigen is unknown.

Following extraction, RNA underwent reverse transcription to cDNA, which served as the sequencing template. The assay was immunoSEQ multiplex PCR, and TCRdb's table has in-frame clones only and misses some. This sample has about 260,000 clones, with 60% found just once. The chain uses TRBV29-1 and TRBJ2-5; perhaps D is TRBD1 or TRBD2 (6 bases each). Sequenced here: CD4+ T cells sorted from blood, sampled at week 52, from a patient treated with tofacitinib. The source is a human donor with alopecia areata. The CDR3 loop reads CSVRGEGGTRAQYF. CDR3 DNA: TGCAGCGTGAGGGGAGAAGGGGGGACCAGGGCCCAGTACTTC.